The rows below give T cell receptor beta chains drawn from one sample of a study of T cell responses to AZD1222 COVID-19 vaccine. TCRdb's copy holds only in-frame clones and misses some; the assay was immunoSEQ multiplex PCR. The sample records approximately 90,000 clones, 89% being singletons. This specimen was peripheral blood, taken 28 days after the second AZD1222 dose. Receptors were obtained from an adult who received the AZD1222 COVID-19 vaccine. Both conserved end residues are part of each CDR3. D genes are given only for firm matches. Expanded clones get a size class; other rows say once, few or many, or leave the size out.

TRBJ2-2 | NA | NA | TRBV7-2 | TGTGCCAGCAGCTTAGCGGTCCTAGGGGAAGACACCGGGGAGCTGTTTTTT | CASSLAVLGEDTGELFF
TRBJ1-2 | NA | NA | TRBV20-1 | TGCAGTGCTAGTCATAGGGGTGTTAACTATGGCTACACCTTC | CSASHRGVNYGYTF
TRBJ1-1 | NA | NA | TRBV19 | TGTGCCAGTAGGACATGGAGCACTGAAGCTTTCTTT | CASRTWSTEAFF
TRBJ2-7 | NA | NA | TRBV12-3/TRBV12-4 | TGTGCCAGCAGCGTCTACTACGAGCAGTACTTC | CASSVYYEQYF
TRBJ1-1 | NA | NA | TRBV5-4 | TGTGCCAGCAGCTCGGCCGGACATCCGAACACTGAAGCTTTCTTT | CASSSAGHPNTEAFF
TRBJ2-7 | NA | NA | TRBV6-5 | TGTGCCAGCAGGAAGGGTTTCGAGCAGTACTTC | CASRKGFEQYF
TRBJ1-2 | TRBD1 | few | TRBV28 | TGTGCCAGCAGTCCTAGAACAGGGGGATACTATGGCTACACCTTC | CASSPRTGGYYGYTF
TRBJ1-4 | TRBD1 | NA | TRBV27 | TGTGCCAGCAGTTTATTTACCGGGACAGGGAATGAAAAACTGTTTTTT | CASSLFTGTGNEKLFF
TRBJ2-1 | NA | NA | TRBV24-1 | TGTGCCACCAGTGATCCTGGGACTGGCGGGGATGAGCAGTTCTTC | CATSDPGTGGDEQFF
TRBJ1-2 | NA | once | TRBV7-2 | TGTGCCAGCAGCTTAACGCGACAGGATCTTAACTATGGCTACACCTTC | CASSLTRQDLNYGYTF
TRBJ2-4 | NA | NA | TRBV10-3 | TGTGCCATCAGTGAGTCGACGGGGGGCACAAAAAACATTCAGTACTTC | CAISESTGGTKNIQYF
TRBJ2-1 | NA | NA | TRBV11-1 | TGTGCCAGCAGCGTCGACCTAAATGAGCAGTTCTTC | CASSVDLNEQFF
TRBJ1-1 | NA | NA | TRBV12-5 | TGTGCTAGTGGTATACGGGTGGCTGAAGCTTTCTTT | CASGIRVAEAFF
TRBJ1-4 | TRBD1 | NA | TRBV29-1 | TGCAGCGTTCGGACAGGGGTGGGTGAAAAACTGTTTTTT | CSVRTGVGEKLFF
TRBJ1-3 | NA | NA | TRBV30 | TGTGCCTGGATAAACCCCGAGGGAGGGGGAAACACCATATATTTT | CAWINPEGGGNTIYF
TRBJ2-2 | TRBD2 | NA | TRBV19 | TGTGCCAGTAGTAAAGGAGGTCTAGCGGGGGACACCGGGGAGCTGTTTTTT | CASSKGGLAGDTGELFF
TRBJ2-7 | NA | NA | TRBV23-1 | TGCGCCAGCAGTCAACCCCTCCGGGGGAGCTCCTACGAGCAGTACTTC | CASSQPLRGSSYEQYF
TRBJ1-5 | NA | NA | TRBV19 | TGTGCCAGTAGTCCAGGGTCGGATCAGCCCCAGCATTTT | CASSPGSDQPQHF
TRBJ2-5 | NA | NA | TRBV5-1 | TGCGCCAGCAGGGGGGGCCAAGAGACCCAGTACTTC | CASRGGQETQYF
TRBJ1-2 | NA | NA | TRBV12-3/TRBV12-4 | TGTGCCAGCAGCCCTTTCGGGGGCGTTGGCTACACCTTC | CASSPFGGVGYTF
TRBJ2-7 | TRBD1 | NA | TRBV19 | TGTGCCAGTAGTATCTCCTCGACAGGGGCCGCCTACGAGCAGTACTTC | CASSISSTGAAYEQYF
TRBJ2-5 | NA | NA | TRBV5-1 | TGCGCCAGCAGGGGCCAAGAGACCCAGTACTTC | CASRGQETQYF
TRBJ1-5 | NA | NA | TRBV9 | TGTGCCAGCAGCGCTGGAGTTAATAGCAATCAGCCCCAGCATTTT | CASSAGVNSNQPQHF
TRBJ1-2 | NA | NA | TRBV9 | TGTGCCAGCAGCGAGCTGAGTGGTGGCTACACCTTC | CASSELSGGYTF
TRBJ1-1 | TRBD1 | NA | TRBV10-3 | TGTGCCACCACCGGACAGGGGAACACTGAAGCTTTCTTT | CATTGQGNTEAFF
TRBJ2-7 | NA | few | TRBV15 | TGTGCCACCAGCAGGGCCCCCGGGCAGGCCTCCTACGAGCAGTACTTC | CATSRAPGQASYEQYF
TRBJ2-1 | TRBD1 | NA | TRBV27 | TGTGCCAGCAGTCTCACCGGGACAGGTCAGCAGTTCTTC | CASSLTGTGQQFF
TRBJ1-1 | NA | once | TRBV6-5 | TGTGCCAGCATGTGGGGAAAAGGGGGTCCTGAAGCTTTCTTT | CASMWGKGGPEAFF
TRBJ1-2 | NA | NA | TRBV3-1/TRBV3-2 | TGTGCCAGCAGCCAGGATACGACAGGTACTAGGGGCTACACCTTC | CASSQDTTGTRGYTF
TRBJ1-1 | TRBD1 | NA | TRBV25-1 | TGTGCCAGCAGTGCGTTGACAGGGATGAACACTGAAGCTTTCTTT | CASSALTGMNTEAFF
TRBJ1-2 | NA | NA | TRBV5-1 | TGCGCCAGCAGCAGGGAAGGGGACTATGGCTACACCTTC | CASSREGDYGYTF
TRBJ2-7 | TRBD2 | NA | TRBV3-1/TRBV3-2 | TGTGCCAGCAGCCATTTAGCGGGGAACTACGAGCAGTACTTC | CASSHLAGNYEQYF
TRBJ1-1 | NA | NA | TRBV7-3 | TGTGCCAGCAGCCAGTTGTCGAACACTGAAGCTTTCTTT | CASSQLSNTEAFF
TRBJ1-6 | NA | NA | TRBV7-2 | TGTGCCAGCAGCTCAGAGACAGTGTCAAATTCACCCCTCCACTTT | CASSSETVSNSPLHF
TRBJ2-2 | NA | NA | TRBV25-1 | TGTGCCAGCAGTGAACCTGGGACTCCCTCCCACACCGGGGAGCTGTTTTTT | CASSEPGTPSHTGELFF
TRBJ1-1 | NA | NA | TRBV4-3 | TGCGCCAGCAGCCTATACATTAACACTGAAGCTTTCTTT | CASSLYINTEAFF
TRBJ1-2 | NA | NA | TRBV4-2 | TGTGCCAGCAGCCAGGAAATTTTGACACTCGCCAACTATGGCTACACCTTC | CASSQEILTLANYGYTF
TRBJ1-2 | TRBD1 | NA | TRBV5-1 | TGCGCCAGCTACGACCGGGACAGCTATGGCTACACCTTC | CASYDRDSYGYTF
TRBJ2-7 | TRBD2 | NA | TRBV7-2 | TGTGCCAGCAGCTTTGAAGGGACTAGCGGGGGCTACGAGCAGTACTTC | CASSFEGTSGGYEQYF
TRBJ2-1 | TRBD2 | NA | TRBV27 | TGTGCCAGCAGTTTCAGGACTAGCGGGGGTGCAGGGCAGTTCTTC | CASSFRTSGGAGQFF
TRBJ1-6 | TRBD1 | NA | TRBV2 | TGTGCCAGCAGTGGACCGGGGACAGGGAATAATTCACCCCTCCACTTT | CASSGPGTGNNSPLHF
TRBJ1-2 | NA | NA | TRBV9 | TGTGCCAGCAGCGCGCGTGACAGGCAAACATGGATCGCTGGCTACACCTTC | CASSARDRQTWIAGYTF
TRBJ1-1 | TRBD1 | NA | TRBV14 | TGTGCCAGCAGCTCCCCAGGGGGCTTTACTGAAGCTTTCTTT | CASSSPGGFTEAFF
TRBJ2-1 | TRBD2 | NA | TRBV7-9 | TGTGCCAGCAGCCTCCTGGCGGGAGCCTACAATGAGCAGTTCTTC | CASSLLAGAYNEQFF
TRBJ1-5 | TRBD1 | NA | TRBV18 | TGTGCCAGCTCACCAATCGCTGGGACAGGACCGAATCAGCCCCAGCATTTT | CASSPIAGTGPNQPQHF
TRBJ1-1 | NA | NA | TRBV19 | TGTGCCGTAGGGCCGGACCGTTTGAACACTGAAGCTTTCTTT | CAVGPDRLNTEAFF
TRBJ1-5 | TRBD1 | once | TRBV25-1 | TGTGCCAGCAGTTCTCAAAAGGGACAGGGAAAGAATCAGCCCCAGCATTTT | CASSSQKGQGKNQPQHF